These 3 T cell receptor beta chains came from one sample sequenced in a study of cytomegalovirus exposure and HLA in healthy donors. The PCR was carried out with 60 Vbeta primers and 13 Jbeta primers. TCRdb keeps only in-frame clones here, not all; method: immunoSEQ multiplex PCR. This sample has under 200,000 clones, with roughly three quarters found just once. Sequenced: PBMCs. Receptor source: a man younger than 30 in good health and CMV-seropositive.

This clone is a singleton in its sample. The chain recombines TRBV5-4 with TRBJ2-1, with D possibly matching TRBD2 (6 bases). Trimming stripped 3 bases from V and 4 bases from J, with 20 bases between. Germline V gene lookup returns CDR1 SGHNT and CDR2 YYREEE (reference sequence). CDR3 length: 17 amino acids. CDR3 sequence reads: CASSSTVVADGYNEQFF. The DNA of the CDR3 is TGTGCCAGCAGCTCTACTGTGGTAGCGGACGGTTACAATGAGCAGTTCTTC.

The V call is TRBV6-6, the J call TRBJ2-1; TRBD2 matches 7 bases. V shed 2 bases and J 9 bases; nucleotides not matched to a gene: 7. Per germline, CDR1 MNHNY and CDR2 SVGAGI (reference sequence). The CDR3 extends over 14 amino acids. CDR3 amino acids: CASSYGRETGEQFF. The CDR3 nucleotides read TGTGCCAGCAGTTACGGGCGGGAGACGGGTGAGCAGTTCTTC.

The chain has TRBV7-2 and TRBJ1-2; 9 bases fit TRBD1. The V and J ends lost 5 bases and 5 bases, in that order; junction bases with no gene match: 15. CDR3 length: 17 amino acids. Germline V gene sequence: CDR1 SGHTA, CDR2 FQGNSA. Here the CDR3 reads CASSPHYRTGVLYGYTF. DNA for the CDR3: TGTGCCAGCAGCCCACATTATCGGACAGGGGTTTTGTATGGCTACACCTTC.